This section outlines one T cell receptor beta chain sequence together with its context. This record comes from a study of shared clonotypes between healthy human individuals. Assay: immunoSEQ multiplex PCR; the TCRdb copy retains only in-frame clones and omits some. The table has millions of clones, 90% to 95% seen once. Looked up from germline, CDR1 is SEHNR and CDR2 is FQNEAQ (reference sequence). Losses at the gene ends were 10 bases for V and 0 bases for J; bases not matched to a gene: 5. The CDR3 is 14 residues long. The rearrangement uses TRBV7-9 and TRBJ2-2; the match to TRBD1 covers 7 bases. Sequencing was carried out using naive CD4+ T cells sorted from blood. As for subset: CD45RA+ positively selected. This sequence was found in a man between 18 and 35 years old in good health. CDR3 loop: CATRDRANTGELFF. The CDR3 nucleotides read TGTGCCACCAGAGACAGGGCGAACACCGGGGAGCTGTTTTTT.